The 14 T cell receptor beta chains in this list originate from one sample, sequenced in a study of blood T cell repertoires in COVID-19. Repertoires were generated with immunoSEQ multiplex PCR, while TCRdb's copy carries only in-frame clones and drops some. Of 150,000 to 200,000 clones listed, about four fifths are singletons. Specimen: peripheral blood. The receptors derive from a man between 65 and 80 years old with active or convalescent COVID-19.

This chain links TRBV10-2 with TRBJ1-3; 7 positions match TRBD1. The CDR3 runs 16 residues. Germline V lookup: CDR1 WSHSY, CDR2 SAAADI. Trimming took 3 bases from V and 0 from J; bases not matched to a gene: 5. CDR3 nucleotides: TGCGCCAGCAGTGACGGACAGGCCCACTCTGGAAACACCATATATTTT. Translated, it gives CASSDGQAHSGNTIYF.

This rearrangement joins TRBV12-2 to TRBJ2-4; the table calls TRBD2, which could not be checked here. TRBV12-2 is a listed pseudogene. The CDR3 runs 21 residues. CDR3 in amino acids: CASRPLGRRGRLYLAKNIQYF. In nucleotides, the CDR3 is TGTGCAAGTCGCCCGCTAGGGCGGCGGGGGCGTTTGTACCTAGCCAAAAACATTCAGTACTTC.

The J gene is TRBJ1-4, the V gene TRBV21-1. TRBV21-1 constitutes a pseudogene. CDR3 size: 16 residues. CDR3 nucleotide sequence: TGTGCCAGCAGCATTCTAAAGGGAGCAACTAATGAAAAACTGTTTTTT. Its protein product is CASSILKGATNEKLFF.

The chain employs TRBV11-2 and TRBJ2-6; TRBD1 matches 8 bases. This CDR3 is built from 19 residues. Germline trimming cut 5 bases from V and 0 bases from J; bases unmatched to any gene: 12. Germline CDR1 reads SGHAT; CDR2 reads FQNNGV. CDR3 sequence (DNA): TGTGCCAGCAGCAGAACGATGGGACAGGAGTTCTCTGGGGCCAACGTCCTGACTTTC. This encodes CASSRTMGQEFSGANVLTF.

The sample holds one count of this clone. This chain joins TRBV21-1 and TRBJ2-5; the table assigns TRBD2, which was not confirmed against the DNA. TRBV21-1 is listed as a pseudogene. This CDR3 is 22 amino acids long. The CDR3 loop is CASSNVIFRERDPSTRQETQYF. CDR3 DNA: TGTGCCAGCAGCAACGTCATATTTCGGGAGAGGGACCCCTCAACCCGACAAGAGACCCAGTACTTC.

In this sample, this clone turned up once. This chain links TRBV30 with TRBJ2-1, with 8 bases fitting TRBD1. Trimming took 2 bases from V and 6 from J; bases not matched to a gene: 6. CDR1 and CDR2 from the germline V gene are GTSNPN and SVGIG (reference sequence). The CDR3 sequence is 14 residues long. The CDR3 nucleotides read TGTGCCTGGAGTCGCAGGGGGCGCGGCAATGAGCAGTTCTTC. Protein product: CAWSRRGRGNEQFF.

V usage is TRBV2 and J usage is TRBJ1-2, with D perhaps matching TRBD1 (6 bases). The CDR3 consists of 13 residues. The V gene's germline CDR1 is SNHLY and CDR2 FYNNEI. V was pared by 7 bases and J by 4 bases, with 13 bases between. In DNA, the CDR3 is TGTGCCAGCATCCCGGGACATGTCTATGGCTACACCTTC. It is translated as CASIPGHVYGYTF.

The V gene is TRBV7-2, the J gene TRBJ2-2, with 7 positions matching TRBD1. This CDR3 region has 15 residues. The V segment lost 5 bases and the J segment 1 base; nucleotides outside the gene matches: 4. Looked up from germline, CDR1 is SGHTA and CDR2 is FQGNSA. In DNA form, the CDR3 reads TGTGCCAGCAGCCAGGGACAGATGAACACCGGGGAGCTGTTTTTT. Translation gives CASSQGQMNTGELFF. Full variable domain (rest looked up from reference TRBV7-2 and TRBJ2-2): GAGVSQSPSNKVTEKGKDVELRCDPISGHTALYWYRQSLGQGLEFLIYFQGNSAPDKSGLPSDRFSAERTGGSVSTLTIQRTQQEDSAVYLCASSQGQMNTGELFFGEGSRLTVL.

This clone occurred a few times. Written as DNA, the CDR3 is TGTGCCAGCAGTTTAGTTGGGGAGGGGCAGCCCCAGCATTTT. Protein product: CASSLVGEGQPQHF. The V and J genes are TRBV27 and TRBJ1-5, with D tentatively TRBD1 (5 bases). CDR1 is MNHEY, CDR2 SMNVEV, per germline (reference sequence). V gave up 2 bases and J gave up 7 bases, with 12 bases separating them. The CDR3 runs to 14 residues.

The V call is TRBV6-5, the J call TRBJ2-1; a weak D match, TRBD2 (6 bases). CDR1 and CDR2 from the germline V gene are MNHEY and SVGAGI. V was shortened by 1 base and J by 0 bases, with 7 bases between the two germline ends. This CDR3 comprises 15 residues. CDR3 sequence reads: CASSYYGSSYNEQFF. The DNA for the CDR3 is TGTGCCAGCAGTTACTACGGGAGCTCCTACAATGAGCAGTTCTTC.

The rearrangement joins TRBV5-1 to TRBJ1-6, with D unclear. V lost 2 bases and J 9 bases, leaving 15 bases between the germline ends. The germline V gene has CDR1 SGHRS and CDR2 YFSETQ. The CDR3 is 15 amino acids. The CDR3, as DNA: TGCGCCAGCAGCTTCAGCGACTCGGCGGGTTCACCCCTCCACTTT. This translates into CASSFSDSAGSPLHF.

The genes are TRBV30 and TRBJ2-7; 11 positions match TRBD1. CDR1 and CDR2 (germline): GTSNPN, SVGIG (reference sequence). CDR3 size: 12 residues. Trimming removed 5 bases from V and 6 bases from J; junction bases left unmatched: 3. The CDR3 loop reads CAWAGTGGEQYF. CDR3 bases: TGTGCCTGGGCCGGGACAGGGGGCGAGCAGTACTTC.

The chain uses TRBV6-5 and TRBJ2-5; D gene unclear. Germline CDR1 reads MNHEY; CDR2 reads SVGAGI. The CDR3 sequence is 12 residues long. The ends were cut back, 3 bases at V and 4 bases at J, with 6 bases in the middle. Here the CDR3 reads CASSYELETQYF. As DNA, the CDR3 is TGTGCCAGCAGTTATGAGTTAGAGACCCAGTACTTC.

This chain connects TRBV15 to TRBJ2-1; D is possibly TRBD2 (5 bases). Germline V gene lookup returns CDR1 LNHNV and CDR2 YYDKDF (reference sequence). The CDR3 runs 13 residues. V was shortened by 5 bases and J by 7 bases, with 12 bases between the two germline ends. The CDR3 protein is CATSGWAGNEQFF. CDR3 sequence (DNA): TGTGCCACCAGCGGATGGGCGGGTAATGAGCAGTTCTTC. Variable domain in full (rest from reference TRBV15 and TRBJ2-1): DAMVIQNPRYQVTQFGKPVTLSCSQTLNHNVMYWYQQKSSQAPKLLFHYYDKDFNNEADTPDNFQSRRPNTSFCFLDIRSPGLGDTAMYLCATSGWAGNEQFFGPGTRLTVL.